This record concerns one TCR beta chain sequence. The sample originates from a study of T cell changes during pregnancy in multiple sclerosis. The data were produced by immunoSEQ multiplex PCR, yet TCRdb's version contains in-frame clones alone and is incomplete. The sample shows about 98,000 clones, about 90% of them seen only once. CDR1 and CDR2 (germline): LNHDA, SQIVND (reference sequence). With 6 bases removed from V and 10 bases from J, the gap between germline ends came to 12 bases. The CDR3 has 11 amino acids. This clonotype was sampled from a female donor in good health, enrolled as a control in a pregnancy study. Material: peripheral blood, obtained after pregnancy. The rearrangement uses TRBV19 and TRBJ2-5; possibly TRBD2 for D (6 bases). The CDR3 loop reads CASRMRERQYF. As DNA, the CDR3 is TGTGCCAGTAGAATGCGGGAACGCCAGTACTTC.